This passage covers 14 T cell receptor beta chains from one sample sequenced in a study of blood T cells in healthy people across ages. It was with a sample-barcoded 5' primer and a J-beta primer mix that a second PCR of about 6 to 12 cycles was run. TCRdb processed the 5' RACE reads anew with MiXCR; each CDR3 protein has one entry. The sample gives approximately 1,000,000 distinct CDR3 sequences, roughly two fifths of which show up once; about an eighth is in the top ten. The sample comprised blood. All receptors come from a man between 18 and 35 years old in good health.

Details on this clonotype: The junction departs from germline at one end; a sequencing error may be responsible. This sequence joins TRBV12-5 and TRBJ1-2; D is unclear. Germline assignment: CDR1 LGHNT and CDR2 FRNRAP. This CDR3 contains 14 residues. The CDR3 spells CASGLSRINHGYTF. The DNA for the CDR3 is TGTGCTAGTGGTTTGTCTCGGATTAACCATGGCTACACCTTC.

In its sample, this clonotype was seen a few times. The CDR3 region is CASSLASSYGYTF. The DNA of the CDR3 is TGTGCCAGCAGCTTGGCGAGTTCCTATGGCTACACCTTC. The genes are TRBV12-3 or TRBV12-4 and TRBJ1-2, with D unclear. Between the trimmed V and J ends, which lost 6 bases and 4 bases, there was a span of 12 bases. The CDR3 is 13 residues long.

The rearrangement uses TRBV7-9 and TRBJ1-5, with TRBD1 as a possible D gene (6 bases). This CDR3 contains 18 residues. Germline CDR1 SEHNR, CDR2 FQNEAQ (reference sequence). With 1 base removed from V and 4 bases from J, the gap between germline ends came to 20 bases. In nucleotides, the CDR3 is TGTGCCAGCAGCTTAGTGGGGGGATCCGGGACACAGAATCAGCCCCAGCATTTT. Translating gives CASSLVGGSGTQNQPQHF.

This chain connects TRBV4-1 to TRBJ2-3; unclear D gene. The CDR3 is 17 amino acids. With 2 bases removed from V and 2 bases from J, the gap between germline ends came to 17 bases. Germline loops: CDR1 MGHRA, CDR2 YSYEKL. The DNA of the CDR3 is TGCGCCAGCAGCCAATCTTTCCCGGTCGATCACACAGATACGCAGTATTTT. It encodes CASSQSFPVDHTDTQYF.

The V call is TRBV14, the J call TRBJ1-2, with D unresolved. This CDR3 comprises 13 residues. V was cut by 1 base and J by 7 bases, with 10 bases left in between. Germline lookup yields CDR1 SGHDN and CDR2 FVKESK. The CDR3 DNA follows: TGTGCCAGCAGCCAAGGGGTTTTCGGTGGCTACACCTTC. Translated: CASSQGVFGGYTF.

The chain combines TRBV7-9 with TRBJ1-1; no clear D gene. This CDR3 has 13 amino acids. Germline assignment: CDR1 SEHNR and CDR2 FQNEAQ (reference sequence). The V end was cut by 5 bases, the J end by 4 bases, with 11 bases between. This CDR3 is CASSPSLPTEAFF. In DNA, the CDR3 is TGTGCCAGCAGCCCATCTTTACCCACTGAAGCTTTCTTT.

This chain joins TRBV6-5 and TRBJ1-1; possible D gene TRBD1, 5 bases. In germline, CDR1 is MNHEY, CDR2 SVGAGI. The CDR3 runs to 13 residues. V was trimmed by 8 bases and J by 0 bases, leaving 10 bases between them. The CDR3 sequence is CASGARVNTEAFF. In DNA, the CDR3 is TGTGCCAGCGGGGCGAGGGTGAACACTGAAGCTTTCTTT.

V and J are TRBV20-1 and TRBJ1-2; tentative D call: TRBD1 (5 bases). CDR3 size: 15 residues. V lost 2 bases, J lost 1 base, and 14 bases lay in between. CDR1 and CDR2 from the germline V gene are DFQATT and SNEGSKA (reference sequence). CDR3 in DNA: TGCAGTGCTAGATACGGACATTTCCGTAACTATGGCTACACCTTC. It codes for CSARYGHFRNYGYTF.

This clonotype was seen more than once but under ten times. The gene calls are TRBV2 and TRBJ2-7; D gene uncertain. V lost 3 bases and J 1 base, leaving 4 bases between the germline ends. The germline V gene encodes CDR1 SNHLY and CDR2 FYNNEI. This CDR3 comprises 12 residues. DNA for the CDR3: TGTGCCAGCAGTGAGAAGTCCTACGAGCAGTACTTC. Translation gives CASSEKSYEQYF.

This clonotype occurred a few times. The chain employs TRBV20-1 and TRBJ2-3; TRBD2 matches 10 bases. The CDR3 is 17 amino acids. V trimming: 6 bases; J trimming: 1 base; junction bases outside the gene matches: 13. From germline, CDR1 is DFQATT and CDR2 SNEGSKA (reference sequence). The DNA for the CDR3 is TGCAGTGCCTTAAGTGGAGGTCTAGCGGGGGGCACAGATACGCAGTATTTT. Translating gives CSALSGGLAGGTDTQYF.

Comment on this clonotype: Sequence at one end of the junction differs from germline and may be a read error. The chain links TRBV20-1 to TRBJ2-1, with a weak D call TRBD2 (8 bases). Germline V gene lookup returns CDR1 DFQATT and CDR2 SNEGSKA (reference sequence). There are 15 residues in the CDR3. The CDR3 sequence is CSASSGGLVLNGQFF. For the CDR3, the DNA is TGCAGTGCTAGTTCAGGGGGACTAGTTTTAAATGGGCAGTTCTTC.

This clonotype has only one observation. This rearrangement joins TRBV20-1 to TRBJ2-4; D is unresolved. The ends were cut back, 5 bases at V and 7 bases at J, with 15 bases in the middle. Germline V gives CDR1 DFQATT, CDR2 SNEGSKA (reference sequence). The CDR3 totals 13 residues. The CDR3 here is CSAPRSSRNIQYF. CDR3 DNA sequence: TGCAGTGCTCCTAGGTCGAGCAGGAACATTCAGTACTTC.

This clonotype came up many times. This chain uses TRBV20-1 with TRBJ1-1; 7 bases are a match to TRBD1. V lost 6 bases to trimming and J lost 6 bases; unmatched junction nucleotides: 10. In germline, CDR1 is DFQATT, CDR2 SNEGSKA (reference sequence). CDR3 length: 13 amino acids. The CDR3 DNA reads TGCAGTGCAGTGACAGGGCGATTGGCTGAAGCTTTCTTT. This translates into CSAVTGRLAEAFF.

The chain links TRBV3-1 to TRBJ2-5; 7 bases line up with TRBD2. The CDR3 has 15 amino acids. Trimming at V came to 4 bases and at J to 5 bases, leaving 10 bases not matched to a gene. Germline lookup yields CDR1 LGHDT and CDR2 YNNKEL (reference sequence). CDR3 residues: CASSPRTRGWETQYF. The CDR3 DNA is TGTGCCAGCAGCCCACGGACTAGGGGTTGGGAGACCCAGTACTTC.